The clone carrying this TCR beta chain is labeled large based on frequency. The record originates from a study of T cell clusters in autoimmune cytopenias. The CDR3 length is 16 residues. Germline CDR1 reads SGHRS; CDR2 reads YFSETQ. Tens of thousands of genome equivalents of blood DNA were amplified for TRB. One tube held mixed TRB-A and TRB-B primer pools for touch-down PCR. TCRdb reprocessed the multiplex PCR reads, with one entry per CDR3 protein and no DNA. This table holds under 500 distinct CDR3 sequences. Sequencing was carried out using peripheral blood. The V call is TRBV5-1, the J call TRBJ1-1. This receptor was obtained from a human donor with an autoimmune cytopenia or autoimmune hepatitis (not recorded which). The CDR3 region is CASSPTPSTVNTEAFF.